The T cell receptor (beta chain) described here comes from a study of blood T cell repertoires in COVID-19. Study details: Sites in the United States, Italy and Spain provided acute and convalescent COVID-19 samples. In each case, the material was cDNA or gDNA derived from T cells, B-cell-depleted T cells, or PBMCs.

Per germline, CDR1 SGHTS and CDR2 YDEGEE. V was clipped by 1 base and J by 4 bases, with 14 bases between them. The CDR3 runs to 15 residues. Using immunoSEQ multiplex PCR, the repertoire was profiled, and TCRdb retains in-frame clones only, with some absent. The sample consists of 150,000 to 200,000 clones, 88% of them appearing once. This sequence was found in a man aged 35 to 55 with active or convalescent COVID-19. The sequenced sample consisted of peripheral blood. The chain joins TRBV5-8 to TRBJ1-1, with D tentatively TRBD1 (5 bases). The CDR3 DNA follows: TGTGCCAGCAGCTTGTTCGGGGGGAAAATCACTGAAGCTTTCTTT. Its protein is CASSLFGGKITEAFF.